The next 14 T cell receptor beta chains were all read from a single sample in a study of blood T cell repertoires in COVID-19. Clones were sequenced by immunoSEQ multiplex PCR, and TCRdb holds only the in-frame ones, with some missing. The sample has about 250,000 clones, around 80% seen once; the top ten hold approximately 5.4%. The sample comprised peripheral blood. The receptors shown here come from a man older than 75 with acute or convalescent COVID-19.

The V and J genes are TRBV19 and TRBJ2-1; 7 nucleotides match TRBD2. This CDR3 has 15 residues. Per germline, CDR1 LNHDA and CDR2 SQIVND (reference sequence). With V trimmed by 4 bases and J by 7 bases, 10 bases remained unmatched. The CDR3 protein is CASSTSAGVGNEQFF. The CDR3 nucleotides read TGTGCCAGTAGTACCAGCGCGGGAGTAGGTAATGAGCAGTTCTTC.

The chain combines TRBV24-1 with TRBJ2-2; D is ambiguous. Germline V CDR1 and CDR2: KGHDR, SFDVKD. This CDR3 contains 14 residues. With 5 bases removed from V and 1 base from J, the gap between germline ends came to 7 bases. CDR3 loop: CATSGPGNTGELFF. DNA for the CDR3: TGTGCCACCAGTGGGCCAGGGAACACCGGGGAGCTGTTTTTT.

This clone was seen once. The rearrangement links TRBV3-1 (or the pseudogene TRBV3-2) to TRBJ2-5, with TRBD2 matching over 13 bases. Trimming cost V 3 bases and J 4 bases; bases outside gene matches: 2. The CDR3 contains 15 residues. CDR1 and CDR2 from the germline V gene are LGHDT and YNNKEL (reference sequence). In nucleotides, the CDR3 is TGTGCCAGCAGCCAGGGACTAGCGGGGACAGAGACCCAGTACTTC. Translation: CASSQGLAGTETQYF.

The rearrangement joins TRBV10-3 to TRBJ2-7; 10 bases are shared with TRBD2. This CDR3 has 15 amino acids. Germline V CDR1 and CDR2: ENHRY, SYGVKD. After removal of 8 bases from V and 0 bases from J, the junction contained 7 bases not matched to a gene. This CDR3 reads CAISSGGSSSYEQYF. The CDR3, as DNA: TGTGCCATCTCTAGCGGGGGATCTAGCTCCTACGAGCAGTACTTC.

The CDR3 DNA reads as TGTGCCAGCAGTTACCCGGCGCGGGATACGCAGTATTTT. Amino acids: CASSYPARDTQYF. This chain joins TRBV6-2 or TRBV6-3 and TRBJ2-3, with D hard to call. This CDR3 comprises 13 residues. V shed 2 bases and J shed 6 bases, with 9 bases lying between them. CDR1 and CDR2 (germline): MNHEY, SVGEGT.

The chain employs TRBV5-1 and TRBJ1-3; TRBD1 aligns across 7 bases. With 6 bases clipped from V and 3 bases from J, the junction kept 9 bases outside the gene matches. The CDR3 covers 15 residues. The germline V gene encodes CDR1 SGHRS and CDR2 YFSETQ. The CDR3 nucleotides are TGCGCCAGCACCCCTGCAGGGGGTTTTGGAAACACCATATATTTT. Residues: CASTPAGGFGNTIYF.

The CDR3 nucleotides are TGTGCCTGGATAAAGAAGGTCGGGACAGGCCCTAATGAAAAACTGTTTTTT. Translation: CAWIKKVGTGPNEKLFF. The V gene is TRBV30, the J gene TRBJ1-4; 8 bases are shared with TRBD1. After removal of 4 bases from V and 3 bases from J, the junction contained 13 bases not matched to a gene. The CDR3 runs to 17 residues. Per the germline V gene, CDR1 is GTSNPN and CDR2 is SVGIG (reference sequence). The full variable domain, its missing parts supplied by reference TRBV30 and TRBJ1-4, is SQTIHQWPATLVQPVGSPLSLECTVEGTSNPNLYWYRQAAGRGLQLLFYSVGIGQISSEVPQNLSASRPQDRQFILSSKKLLLSDSGFYLCAWIKKVGTGPNEKLFFGSGTQLSVL.

The V and J genes are TRBV3-1 (or the pseudogene TRBV3-2) and TRBJ1-2; 10 bases align to TRBD1. J gave up 8 bases and V 4 bases, and 7 bases lay outside the gene matches. CDR1 is LGHDT, CDR2 YNNKEL, per germline (reference sequence). This CDR3 has 14 residues. CDR3 region: CASSLTDRGHGYTF. The CDR3 DNA follows: TGTGCCAGCAGCCTCACCGACAGGGGGCACGGCTACACCTTC.

V and J are TRBV5-1 and TRBJ2-3, with TRBD2 matching 8 bases. The trim removed 0 bases at V and 6 bases at J, leaving 9 bases unmatched. CDR1 and CDR2 (germline): SGHRS, YFSETQ. CDR3 length equals 16 residues. CDR3 residues: CASSLGVSGASDTQYF. CDR3 DNA: TGCGCCAGCAGCTTGGGGGTTAGCGGGGCCTCTGATACGCAGTATTTT.

The rearrangement uses TRBV7-2 and TRBJ1-5; D is perhaps TRBD1 (5 bases). Trimming stripped 1 base from V and 3 bases from J, with 10 bases between. CDR3 size: 15 residues. Germline-derived CDR1 and CDR2 are SGHTA and FQGNSA. CDR3 coding DNA: TGTGCCAGCAGCTTAGATCGGGGGTCCAATCAGCCCCAGCATTTT. Its translation: CASSLDRGSNQPQHF.

The table lists this clone with a few counts. The chain joins TRBV19 to TRBJ1-1, with unresolved D. The CDR3 runs to 17 residues. The V end was cut by 1 base, the J end by 0 bases, with 15 bases between. Looked up from germline, CDR1 is LNHDA and CDR2 is SQIVND (reference sequence). CDR3 coding DNA: TGTGCCAGTAGTATAGGAGGAACCGGTAGAATGAACACTGAAGCTTTCTTT. Translating gives CASSIGGTGRMNTEAFF.

CDR3 DNA: TGTGCCAGCAGCCCCCGAGCGCCCTCTGGAAACACCATATATTTT. It specifies CASSPRAPSGNTIYF. The V call is TRBV7-8, the J call TRBJ1-3, with D unclear. Trimming removed 5 bases at V and 0 bases at J, with 11 bases between. This CDR3 contains 15 residues. Germline V gene lookup returns CDR1 SGHVS and CDR2 FQNEAQ.

The V and J genes are TRBV7-9 and TRBJ2-1, with a weak D call TRBD1 (7 bases). The V end was cut by 4 bases, the J end by 4 bases, with 17 bases between. Germline lookup yields CDR1 SEHNR and CDR2 FQNEAQ (reference sequence). This CDR3 has 16 residues. In DNA form, the CDR3 reads TGTGCCAGCAGCTCCGGGTGGGGGGACAGATACAATGAGCAGTTCTTC. Encoded protein: CASSSGWGDRYNEQFF.

The rearrangement uses TRBV30 and TRBJ1-4, with 7 bases that match TRBD1. Trimming at V came to 7 bases and at J to 7 bases, leaving 9 bases not matched to a gene. Per the germline V gene, CDR1 is GTSNPN and CDR2 is SVGIG (reference sequence). CDR3 length: 13 residues. The CDR3 DNA reads TGTGCCTCGAGCAGACAGGGTAGTGAAAAACTGTTTTTT. As protein: CASSRQGSEKLFF.